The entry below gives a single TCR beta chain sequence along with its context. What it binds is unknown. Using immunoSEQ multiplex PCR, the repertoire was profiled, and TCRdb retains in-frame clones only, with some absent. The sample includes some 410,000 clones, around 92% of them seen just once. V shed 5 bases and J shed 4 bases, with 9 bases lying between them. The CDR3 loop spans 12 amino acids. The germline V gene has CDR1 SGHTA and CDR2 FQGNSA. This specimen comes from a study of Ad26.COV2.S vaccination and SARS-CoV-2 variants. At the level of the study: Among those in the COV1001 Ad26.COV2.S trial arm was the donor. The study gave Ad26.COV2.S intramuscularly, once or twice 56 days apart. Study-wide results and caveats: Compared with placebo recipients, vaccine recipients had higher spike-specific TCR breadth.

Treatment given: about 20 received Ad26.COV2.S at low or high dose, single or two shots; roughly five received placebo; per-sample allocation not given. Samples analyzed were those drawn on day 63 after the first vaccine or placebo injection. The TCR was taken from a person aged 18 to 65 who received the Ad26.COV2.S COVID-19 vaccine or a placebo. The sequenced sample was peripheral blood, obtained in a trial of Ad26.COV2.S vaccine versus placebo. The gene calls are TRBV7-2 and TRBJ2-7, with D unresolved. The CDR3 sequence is CASSVQVYEQYF. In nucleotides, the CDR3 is TGTGCCAGCAGCGTTCAGGTGTACGAGCAGTACTTC. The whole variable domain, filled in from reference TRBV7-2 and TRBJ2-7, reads GAGVSQSPSNKVTEKGKDVELRCDPISGHTALYWYRQSLGQGLEFLIYFQGNSAPDKSGLPSDRFSAERTGGSVSTLTIQRTQQEDSAVYLCASSVQVYEQYFGPGTRLTVT.